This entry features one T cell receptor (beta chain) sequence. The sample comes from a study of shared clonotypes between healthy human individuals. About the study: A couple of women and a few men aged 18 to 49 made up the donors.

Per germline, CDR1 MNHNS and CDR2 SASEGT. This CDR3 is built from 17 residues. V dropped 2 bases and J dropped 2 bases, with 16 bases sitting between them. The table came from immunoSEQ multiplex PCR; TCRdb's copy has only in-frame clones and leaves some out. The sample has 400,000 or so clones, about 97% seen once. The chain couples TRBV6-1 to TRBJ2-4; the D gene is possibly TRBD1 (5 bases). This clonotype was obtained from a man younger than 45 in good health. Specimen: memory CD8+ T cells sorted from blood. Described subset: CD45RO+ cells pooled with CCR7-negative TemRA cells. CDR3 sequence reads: CASSELGHPLTKNIQYF. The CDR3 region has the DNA TGTGCCAGCAGTGAACTCGGACACCCTTTAACCAAAAACATTCAGTACTTC.